This is a list of T cell receptor beta chains from one sample in a study of T cell repertoires in cytomegalovirus infection. TCRdb called the reads again in MiXCR, with one record for every CDR3 protein. The repertoire has around 99,000 distinct CDR3 sequences, around 28% of them found once; the top ten carry about 81%. Their target antigens are unknown. The material sequenced was CD8+ T cells from cultured PBMCs, taken from culture after CMV antigen stimulation. The receptors were gathered from a human donor in good health (CMV status not recorded). Some clones in this sample may be carry-over from other donors' samples. Both conserved end residues are trimmed from each CDR3. The D gene is left open where the match is weak.

j_call: TRBJ2-2
v_call: TRBV6-8
d_call: TRBD1
cdr3_aa: ASSRGQGYTGELF

j_call: TRBJ1-5
v_call: TRBV27
d_call: TRBD1
cdr3_aa: ATSQGAYQPQH

j_call: TRBJ1-6
v_call: TRBV28
d_call: TRBD1
cdr3_aa: ASSNRPGQGAYSPLH

j_call: TRBJ1-4
v_call: TRBV7-9
d_call: .
cdr3_aa: ASSLDWGATNEKLF

j_call: TRBJ2-2
v_call: TRBV19
d_call: .
cdr3_aa: ASSMQAGRNTGELF

j_call: TRBJ2-5
v_call: TRBV27
d_call: TRBD2
cdr3_aa: ASSLSGRGEDQY

j_call: TRBJ2-2
v_call: TRBV7-6
d_call: .
cdr3_aa: ASSFRMNTGELF

j_call: TRBJ2-1
v_call: TRBV2
d_call: .
cdr3_aa: ASSDGTMNEQF

j_call: TRBJ1-1
v_call: TRBV12-3/TRBV12-4
d_call: .
cdr3_aa: ASRYTTNTEAF

j_call: TRBJ1-6
v_call: TRBV6-6
d_call: .
cdr3_aa: ASSYEGHLH

j_call: TRBJ1-2
v_call: TRBV19
d_call: TRBD1
cdr3_aa: ASTRDSWPNYGYT

j_call: TRBJ2-7
v_call: TRBV6-1
d_call: .
cdr3_aa: ASSSIEQNYEQY

j_call: TRBJ2-7
v_call: TRBV12-3/TRBV12-4
d_call: TRBD1
cdr3_aa: ASRRTGTPYYEQY

j_call: TRBJ2-3
v_call: TRBV12-3/TRBV12-4
d_call: .
cdr3_aa: ASSPTRGVSDTQY

j_call: TRBJ2-1
v_call: TRBV20-1
d_call: TRBD2
cdr3_aa: SARLAGGQNYNEQF

j_call: TRBJ2-1
v_call: TRBV20-1
d_call: .
cdr3_aa: SAGPTSSYNEQF

j_call: TRBJ2-7
v_call: TRBV28
d_call: .
cdr3_aa: ASNRPEAIYEQY